The source of this TCR beta chain is a study of technical replicates of blood from a handful of donors. TCRdb's table, derived via immunoSEQ multiplex PCR, lists solely in-frame clones and lacks some. The sample has just over 95,000 clones, about 95% seen once. The receptor was isolated from a human donor in good health. The specimen sequenced was T cells isolated from PBMCs.

Here the CDR3 reads CASSQTSGRANEQYF. CDR3 DNA sequence: TGCGCCAGCAGCCAGACTAGCGGGAGGGCCAACGAGCAGTACTTC. This sequence joins TRBV5-1 and TRBJ2-7, with 14 bases lining up with TRBD2. Unmatched junction bases numbered 5, after V lost 4 bases and J lost 5 bases. The CDR3 spans 15 residues. Germline CDR1 is SGHRS and CDR2 is YFSETQ. The full variable domain, rest sourced from reference TRBV5-1 and TRBJ2-7, is KAGVTQTPRYLIKTRGQQVTLSCSPISGHRSVSWYQQTPGQGLQFLFEYFSETQRNKGNFPGRFSGRQFSNSRSEMNVSTLELGDSALYLCASSQTSGRANEQYFGPGTRLTVT.